The 24 T cell receptor beta chains below were found in one sample sequenced in a study of T-cell reconstitution after alpha-beta-depleted transplantation in children. The TCRbeta library was prepared with unique molecular identifiers. A single record per CDR3 protein comes from TCRdb applying MiXCR to the PCR reads. The table shows 220,000 or so distinct CDR3 sequences, with around 7.5% occurring only once. Sequencing was performed on PBMCs, mostly from graft donor cells, taken 180 days after TCRalphabeta/CD19-depleted stem cell transplant. The receptor source for this set is a male patient between 5 and 17 years old who had a stem cell transplant for acute lymphoblastic leukemia, so the T cells may come from the graft donor.

This clonotype was seen repeatedly, ten times or more. This sequence joins TRBV29-1 and TRBJ2-5, with 12 bases matching TRBD2. Trimming cost V 3 bases and J 2 bases; bases outside gene matches: 19. Looked up from germline, CDR1 is SQVTM and CDR2 is ANQGSEA. The CDR3 sequence is 20 residues long. DNA of the CDR3: TGCAGCGTTGATTGGGCCCTAAGGGCTAGCGGGAGGGGAGGACAAGAGACCCAGTACTTC. The encoded protein is CSVDWALRASGRGGQETQYF.

This clonotype was found many times. The rearrangement uses TRBV7-9 and TRBJ2-7; 9 bases are shared with TRBD2. The length of the CDR3 is 15 residues. V shed 0 bases and J 2 bases; nucleotides not matched to a gene: 2. Germline V gives CDR1 SEHNR, CDR2 FQNEAQ (reference sequence). The CDR3 DNA reads as TGTGCCAGCAGCTTAGCTAGCGGGAGAACCTACGAGCAGTACTTC. Protein: CASSLASGRTYEQYF. The variable domain in full, with the rest retrieved from reference TRBV7-9 and TRBJ2-7, is DTGVSQNPRHKITKRGQNVTFRCDPISEHNRLYWYRQTLGQGPEFLTYFQNEAQLEKSRLLSDRFSAERPKGSFSTLEIQRTEQGDSAMYLCASSLASGRTYEQYFGPGTRLTVT.

Ten or more counts support this clonotype. The J gene is TRBJ2-5, the V gene TRBV20-1, with D perhaps assigned TRBD1 or TRBD2 (5 bases each). Germline V gene sequence: CDR1 DFQATT, CDR2 SNEGSKA (reference sequence). The CDR3 sequence is 13 residues long. The V and J ends lost 3 bases and 4 bases respectively, with 12 bases between them. The chain's CDR3 is CSARGEQTETQYF. The CDR3 nucleotides are TGCAGTGCTAGGGGGGAACAAACAGAGACCCAGTACTTC.

This clonotype has a count of ten or more. The chain is built from TRBV7-2 and TRBJ2-2, with 7 positions matching TRBD1. V gave up 1 base and J gave up 0 bases; unmatched junction bases: 2. The CDR3 length is 16 residues. Germline CDR1 is SGHTA and CDR2 is FQGNSA. The CDR3: CASSLGGGSNTGELFF. The CDR3 region has the DNA TGTGCCAGCAGCTTAGGAGGGGGCTCGAACACCGGGGAGCTGTTTTTT.

The table lists this clonotype with many counts. The rearrangement links TRBV29-1 to TRBJ2-4, with 8 bases matching TRBD1. The junction had 7 bases not matched to a gene; V was cut back by 6 bases and J by 6 bases. The CDR3 has 13 residues. The germline gives CDR1 SQVTM, CDR2 ANQGSEA. Here the CDR3 reads CSVTGERTNIQYF. CDR3 nucleotides: TGCAGCGTGACAGGGGAGCGGACAAACATTCAGTACTTC.

This clonotype showed up many times. The gene calls are TRBV4-1 and TRBJ2-7; maybe TRBD1 (7 bases). V lost 3 bases and J 1 base, leaving 10 bases between the germline ends. The CDR3 is made up of 14 amino acids. The germline CDR1 and CDR2 sequences are MGHRA and YSYEKL. Here the CDR3 reads CASSQEGASYEQYF. CDR3 nucleotide sequence: TGCGCCAGCAGCCAGGAGGGGGCATCCTACGAGCAGTACTTC.

In its sample, this clonotype was seen a few times. A much bigger clone sits one base away, suggesting this may be a read error. The rearrangement joins TRBV20-1 to TRBJ2-7; 9 bases line up with TRBD2. Germline V gene data show CDR1 as DFQATT and CDR2 as SNEGSKA (reference sequence). The CDR3 has 15 residues. The CDR3 reads CCARDPSGTFYEQYF. The DNA of the CDR3 is TGCTGTGCTAGAGACCCTAGCGGGACGTTCTACGAGCAGTACTTC.

This clonotype occurred many times. The chain uses TRBV27 and TRBJ2-3; 10 bases map to TRBD2. The trim removed 4 bases at V and 4 bases at J, leaving 8 bases unmatched. Germline-derived CDR1 and CDR2 are MNHEY and SMNVEV (reference sequence). The CDR3 consists of 16 residues. CDR3 protein: CASSSLAGVIPDTQYF. In nucleotides, the CDR3 is TGTGCCAGCAGTTCGCTAGCGGGAGTAATCCCAGATACGCAGTATTTT.

This clonotype was picked up many times. The V call is TRBV28, the J call TRBJ2-7; either TRBD1 or TRBD2 may fit D (5 bases each). V was pared by 3 bases and J by 1 base, with 10 bases between. The CDR3 spans 14 residues. Per germline, CDR1 MDHEN and CDR2 SYDVKM. The CDR3 coding sequence is TGTGCCAGCAGTTTGGGGACGCAGTCCTACGAGCAGTACTTC. Translation: CASSLGTQSYEQYF.

This clonotype has a count of ten or more. The V call is TRBV7-8, the J call TRBJ1-1; TRBD1 aligns across 8 bases. The germline V gene has CDR1 SGHVS and CDR2 FQNEAQ. The CDR3 is 12 amino acids. Germline trimming cut 5 bases from V and 10 bases from J; bases unmatched to any gene: 6. The chain's CDR3 is CASSLDRGRAFF. CDR3 coding DNA: TGTGCCAGCAGCCTCGACAGGGGTAGAGCTTTCTTT. Full variable domain (missing parts from reference TRBV7-8 and TRBJ1-1): GAGVSQSPRYKVAKRGQDVALRCDPISGHVSLFWYQQALGQGPEFLTYFQNEAQLDKSGLPSDRFFAERPEGSVSTLKIQRTQQEDSAVYLCASSLDRGRAFFGQGTRLTVV.

As to this clonotype: With a much larger clone just one base away, this may be a read error. The genes are TRBV28 and TRBJ2-7; D not resolved. Trimming stripped 9 bases from V and 13 bases from J, with 22 bases between. The CDR3 loop spans 12 amino acids. Germline assignment: CDR1 MDHEN and CDR2 SYDVKM. The CDR3, as DNA: TGTGCCAGTCGGGCTAATGGGAAGGGCCATTACTTC. Translating it yields CASRANGKGHYF.

This clonotype was recorded many times. The chain carries TRBV18 and TRBJ2-3, with 7 bases identical to TRBD2. Trimming took 1 base from V and 2 from J; bases not matched to a gene: 9. Germline-derived CDR1 and CDR2 are KGHSH and LQKENI. This CDR3 spans 17 amino acids. The CDR3 sequence is CASSPLPATSLTDTQYF. The CDR3 coding sequence is TGTGCCAGCTCACCACTTCCGGCGACTAGCCTCACAGATACGCAGTATTTT.

In regard to this clonotype: Being one base from a much bigger clone, this may be a read error. The genes are TRBV10-2 and TRBJ2-1; 7 nucleotides line up with TRBD1. CDR1 WSHSY and CDR2 SAAADI come from the germline V gene. V lost 8 bases to trimming and J lost 6 bases; unmatched junction nucleotides: 10. This CDR3 is built from 14 residues. CDR3 sequence: CASRPGTVINEQFF. The CDR3 DNA is TGCGCCAGCCGTCCCGGGACAGTGATCAATGAGCAGTTCTTC.

This clonotype was seen many times. This chain joins TRBV12-3 or TRBV12-4 and TRBJ1-2, with TRBD1 as a possible D gene (6 bases). Trimming left V 6 bases short and J 8 bases short, with 19 bases between. This CDR3 comprises 14 residues. In nucleotides, the CDR3 is TGTGCCAGCAGCCCTAGGACAGACTCGGGGGGCTACACCTTC. It encodes CASSPRTDSGGYTF.

Ten or more counts support this clonotype. The chain couples TRBV9 to TRBJ2-7; TRBD1 might be the D (6 bases). Per germline, CDR1 SGDLS and CDR2 YYNGEE. Trimming removed 0 bases at V and 2 bases at J, with 12 bases between. This CDR3 has 15 amino acids. The CDR3 protein is CASSVEGGRAYEQYF. CDR3 DNA sequence: TGTGCCAGCAGCGTAGAAGGGGGAAGGGCCTACGAGCAGTACTTC.

This clonotype was recorded many times. This sequence joins TRBV29-1 and TRBJ2-1; D tentatively reads TRBD1 or TRBD2 (5 bases each). Germline V gene lookup returns CDR1 SQVTM and CDR2 ANQGSEA. The CDR3 is made up of 13 amino acids. Trimming stripped 3 bases from V and 2 bases from J, with 8 bases between. This chain's CDR3 is CSVEGTTYNEQFF. Written as DNA, the CDR3 is TGCAGCGTTGAGGGGACCACCTACAATGAGCAGTTCTTC.

This clonotype has at least ten counts. The V and J genes are TRBV29-1 and TRBJ1-4; D unresolved. Germline-derived CDR1 and CDR2 are SQVTM and ANQGSEA. Trimming took off 0 bases at V and 14 bases at J, with 10 bases between the two ends. This CDR3 comprises 11 residues. CDR3 protein: CSVEDIRGLFF. In DNA form, the CDR3 reads TGCAGCGTTGAAGATATCAGAGGTCTGTTTTTT. Supplemented by reference TRBV29-1 and TRBJ1-4, the full variable domain reads SAVISQKPSRDICQRGTSLTIQCQVDSQVTMMFWYRQQPGQSLTLIATANQGSEATYESGFVIDKFPISRPNLTFSTLTVSNMSPEDSSIYLCSVEDIRGLFFGSGTQLSVL.

The sample holds many counts of this clonotype. The chain carries TRBV10-3 and TRBJ2-2; 7 bases are shared with TRBD1. This CDR3 spans 14 amino acids. The ends lost 3 bases at V and 4 bases at J; junction bases unmatched: 2. CDR1 ENHRY and CDR2 SYGVKD come from the germline V gene. CDR3 nucleotides: TGTGCCATCAGTGATACAGGGGTCACCGGGGAGCTGTTTTTT. It translates to CAISDTGVTGELFF.

The V call is TRBV5-5, the J call TRBJ1-1; 11 nucleotides match TRBD1. Germline CDR1 and CDR2: SGHKS and YYEKEE (reference sequence). This CDR3 contains 14 residues. The V and J ends lost 0 bases and 6 bases, in that order; junction bases with no gene match: 1. The CDR3 is CASSLGTGGPEAFF. CDR3 coding DNA: TGTGCCAGCAGCTTGGGGACAGGGGGCCCTGAAGCTTTCTTT.

This clonotype was seen at least ten times. The chain links TRBV21-1 to TRBJ1-2; the table's D call, TRBD1, was not checked against the DNA. TRBV21-1 is flagged as a pseudogene. This CDR3 is built from 16 residues. CDR3 region: CASSKRGPTHNYGYTF. CDR3 nucleotides: TGTGCCAGCAGCAAAAGGGGGCCCACACATAACTATGGCTACACCTTC.

In this sample, this clonotype turned up many times. This chain uses TRBV29-1 with TRBJ2-1, with TRBD2 matching 13 bases. J lost 6 bases, V lost 6 bases, and 11 bases had no gene match. CDR1 and CDR2 from the germline V gene are SQVTM and ANQGSEA. This CDR3 spans 16 amino acids. DNA of the CDR3: TGCAGCGTGACCCCCCCAACTAGCGGGAGGGGCAATGAGCAGTTCTTC. Amino acids: CSVTPPTSGRGNEQFF.

This clonotype appeared many times. This chain uses TRBV5-1 with TRBJ2-2; 7 nucleotides agree with TRBD1. From germline, CDR1 is SGHRS and CDR2 YFSETQ. There are 14 residues in the CDR3. J gave up 6 bases and V 3 bases, and 5 bases lay outside the gene matches. The CDR3 protein is CASSYPTGAGELFF. For the CDR3, the DNA is TGCGCCAGCAGCTACCCTACAGGGGCCGGGGAGCTGTTTTTT.

Ten or more counts support this clonotype. The chain carries TRBV29-1 and TRBJ2-5; no firm D call. V shed 2 bases and J shed 5 bases, with 3 bases lying between them. The CDR3 consists of 10 residues. Per germline, CDR1 SQVTM and CDR2 ANQGSEA. Here the CDR3 reads CSVERETQYF. For the CDR3, the DNA is TGCAGCGTTGAAAGGGAGACCCAGTACTTC.

This clonotype was counted many times. The CDR3 here is CASSLSKYSGANVLTF. In DNA form, the CDR3 reads TGTGCCAGCAGTTTATCTAAGTATTCTGGGGCCAACGTCCTGACTTTC. The chain is built from TRBV27 and TRBJ2-6; no firm D call. CDR1 and CDR2 (germline): MNHEY, SMNVEV (reference sequence). Between the trimmed V and J ends, which lost 0 bases and 1 base, there was a span of 7 bases. CDR3 length: 16 residues.